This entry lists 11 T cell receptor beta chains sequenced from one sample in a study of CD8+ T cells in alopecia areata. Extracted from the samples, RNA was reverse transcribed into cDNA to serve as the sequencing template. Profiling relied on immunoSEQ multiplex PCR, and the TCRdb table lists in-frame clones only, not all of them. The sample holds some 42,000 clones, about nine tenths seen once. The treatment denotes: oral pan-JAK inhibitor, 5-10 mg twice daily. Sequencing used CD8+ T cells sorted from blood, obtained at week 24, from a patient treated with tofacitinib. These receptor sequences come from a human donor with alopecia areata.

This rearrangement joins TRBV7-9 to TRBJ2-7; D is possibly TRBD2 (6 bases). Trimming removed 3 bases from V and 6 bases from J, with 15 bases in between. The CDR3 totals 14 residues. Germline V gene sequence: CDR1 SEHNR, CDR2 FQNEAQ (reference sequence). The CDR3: CASSFPGEAREQYF. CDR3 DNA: TGTGCCAGCAGCTTCCCGGGGGAAGCTCGCGAGCAGTACTTC.

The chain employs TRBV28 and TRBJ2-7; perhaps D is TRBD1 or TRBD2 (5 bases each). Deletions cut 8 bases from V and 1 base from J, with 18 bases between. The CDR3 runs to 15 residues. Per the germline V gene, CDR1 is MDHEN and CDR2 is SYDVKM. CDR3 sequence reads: CASFGDQDLSYEQYF. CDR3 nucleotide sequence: TGTGCCAGCTTCGGGGACCAGGATCTATCCTACGAGCAGTACTTC.

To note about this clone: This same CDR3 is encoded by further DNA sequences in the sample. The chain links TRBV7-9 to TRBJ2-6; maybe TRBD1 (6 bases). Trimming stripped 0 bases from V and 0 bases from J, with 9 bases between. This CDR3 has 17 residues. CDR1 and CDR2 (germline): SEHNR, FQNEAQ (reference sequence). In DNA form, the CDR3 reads TGTGCCAGCAGCTTAGCGGGACACTACTCTGGGGCCAACGTCCTGACTTTC. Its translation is CASSLAGHYSGANVLTF.

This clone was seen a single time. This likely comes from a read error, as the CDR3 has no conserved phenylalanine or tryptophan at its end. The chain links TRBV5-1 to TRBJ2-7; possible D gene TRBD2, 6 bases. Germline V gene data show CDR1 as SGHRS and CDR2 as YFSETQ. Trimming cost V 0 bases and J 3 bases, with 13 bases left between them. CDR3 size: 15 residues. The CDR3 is CASSLVAGTFYEQYL. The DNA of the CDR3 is TGCGCCAGCAGCTTGGTGGCGGGGACTTTCTACGAGCAGTACCTC.

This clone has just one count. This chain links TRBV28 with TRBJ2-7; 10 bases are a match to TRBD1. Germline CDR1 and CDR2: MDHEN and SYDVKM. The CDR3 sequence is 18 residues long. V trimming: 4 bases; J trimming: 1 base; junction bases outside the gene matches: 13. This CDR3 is CASSSYVGTGAQSYEQYF. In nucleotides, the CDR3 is TGTGCCAGCAGTTCATATGTCGGGACAGGGGCCCAATCCTACGAGCAGTACTTC.

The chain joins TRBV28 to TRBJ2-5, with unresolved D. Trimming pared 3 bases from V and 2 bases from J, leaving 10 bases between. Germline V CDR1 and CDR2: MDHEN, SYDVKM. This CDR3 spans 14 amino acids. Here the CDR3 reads CASSFHVPQETQYF. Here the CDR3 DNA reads TGTGCCAGCAGTTTCCATGTTCCACAAGAGACCCAGTACTTC.

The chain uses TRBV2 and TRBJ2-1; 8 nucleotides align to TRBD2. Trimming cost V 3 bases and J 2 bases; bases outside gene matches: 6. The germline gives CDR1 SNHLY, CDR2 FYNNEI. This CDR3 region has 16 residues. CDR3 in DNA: TGTGCCAGCAGTGACCCCGGACTAGCAACCTACAATGAGCAGTTCTTC. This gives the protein CASSDPGLATYNEQFF.

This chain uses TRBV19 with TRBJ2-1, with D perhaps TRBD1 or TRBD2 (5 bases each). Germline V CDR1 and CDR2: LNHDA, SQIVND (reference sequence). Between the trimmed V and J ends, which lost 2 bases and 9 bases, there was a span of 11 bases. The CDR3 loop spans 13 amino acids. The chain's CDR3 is CASSITPGTEQFF. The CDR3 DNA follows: TGTGCCAGTAGTATAACCCCAGGGACTGAGCAGTTCTTC.

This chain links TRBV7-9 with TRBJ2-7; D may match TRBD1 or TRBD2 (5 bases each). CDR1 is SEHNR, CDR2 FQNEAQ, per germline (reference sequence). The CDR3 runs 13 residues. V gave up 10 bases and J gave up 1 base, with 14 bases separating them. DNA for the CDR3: TGTGCCACCCGCTCGGGGACGTCCTACGAGCAGTACTTC. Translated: CATRSGTSYEQYF. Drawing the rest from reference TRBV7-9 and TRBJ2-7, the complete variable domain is DTGVSQNPRHKITKRGQNVTFRCDPISEHNRLYWYRQTLGQGPEFLTYFQNEAQLEKSRLLSDRFSAERPKGSFSTLEIQRTEQGDSAMYLCATRSGTSYEQYFGPGTRLTVT.

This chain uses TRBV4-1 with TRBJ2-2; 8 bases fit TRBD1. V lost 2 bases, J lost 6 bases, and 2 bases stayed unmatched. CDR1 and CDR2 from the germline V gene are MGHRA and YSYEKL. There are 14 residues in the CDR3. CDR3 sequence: CASSQRTGSGELFF. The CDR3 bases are TGCGCCAGCAGCCAACGGACAGGGTCCGGGGAGCTGTTTTTT.

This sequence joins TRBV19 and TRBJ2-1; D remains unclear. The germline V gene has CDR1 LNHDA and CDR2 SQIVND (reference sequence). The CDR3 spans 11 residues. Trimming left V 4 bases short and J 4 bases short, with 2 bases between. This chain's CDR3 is CASSNYNEQFF. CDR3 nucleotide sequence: TGTGCCAGTAGTAATTACAATGAGCAGTTCTTC.